The 14 T cell receptor beta chains reported below all come from one sample, sequenced in a study of CD8 T cells in Susac syndrome (dated by TCRdb to the late 2010s). The method was the immunoSEQ multiplex PCR assay. RNA was extracted using the RNeasy kit, and roughly 0.45 to 1 microgram was reverse transcribed with random hexamers. TCRdb reanalyzed the raw reads on its own, using fastp at Q25 for trimming and MiXCR for clone calling, and kept in-frame beta chains. When rows share a CDR3 protein, they turn into one entry using the most common DNA and genes. In this sample the table shows hundreds of thousands of distinct CDR3 sequences, more than 80% of which occur a single time. The ten biggest clones cover 0.09% to 0.15% of the sample. Specimen: CD8+ T cells from PBMCs. Every receptor here comes from a human donor with multiple sclerosis.

This chain uses TRBV20-1 with TRBJ2-1, with a possible D match to TRBD2 (5 bases). Trimming removed 5 bases from V and 9 bases from J, with 11 bases in between. In germline, CDR1 is DFQATT, CDR2 SNEGSKA (reference sequence). This CDR3 spans 11 amino acids. CDR3 in DNA: TGCAGTGCTCCAGGAGGCGGTGAGCAGTTCTTC. Residues: CSAPGGGEQFF.

This clonotype has just one count. The rearrangement links TRBV12-3 or TRBV12-4 to TRBJ2-5; the D gene is possibly TRBD2 (5 bases). V lost 3 bases, J lost 2 bases, and 16 bases lay in between. The CDR3 spans 16 residues. Here the CDR3 DNA reads TGTGCCAGCAGTTTTAGTCCAGCGGAGTTACAAGAGACCCAGTACTTC. Translating gives CASSFSPAELQETQYF.

A single count supports this clonotype. This chain links TRBV30 with TRBJ2-7; tentatively, D is TRBD2 (7 bases). The germline V gene has CDR1 GTSNPN and CDR2 SVGIG (reference sequence). CDR3 length equals 14 residues. V lost 2 bases and J lost 4, with 15 bases in between. The CDR3 reads CAWSHREGSYEQYF. As DNA, the CDR3 is TGTGCCTGGAGTCACAGGGAGGGCAGTTACGAGCAGTACTTC.

This chain joins TRBV5-4 and TRBJ1-1, with 8 nucleotides matching TRBD1. The germline CDR1 and CDR2 sequences are SGHNT and YYREEE (reference sequence). Trimming removed 2 bases from V and 1 base from J; junction bases left unmatched: 1. CDR3 length: 14 residues. The DNA for the CDR3 is TGTGCCAGCAGCTTCGGGACAGGGAACACTGAAGCTTTCTTT. Translating gives CASSFGTGNTEAFF.

The chain is built from TRBV14 and TRBJ2-7; D is possibly TRBD1 (5 bases). The V end was cut by 1 base, the J end by 6 bases, with 10 bases between. CDR1 is SGHDN and CDR2 is FVKESK in the germline V gene. The CDR3 is 13 amino acids. CDR3 sequence (DNA): TGTGCCAGCAGCCAAGCATCCCAGGGCGAGCAGTACTTC. Its translation: CASSQASQGEQYF.

In regard to this clonotype: The junction and the germline gene differ at one end; a read error may be behind it. The CDR3 region is CASSPLGRPGANVLTF. DNA of the CDR3: TGTGCCAGCTCCCCACTCGGACGTCCTGGGGCCAACGTCCTGACTTTC. The chain combines TRBV18 with TRBJ2-6; no definite D call. From germline, CDR1 is KGHSH and CDR2 LQKENI. This CDR3 is built from 16 residues.

V gene TRBV4-1 combines with J gene TRBJ1-6, with 7 bases lining up with TRBD1. CDR1 is MGHRA and CDR2 is YSYEKL in the germline V gene. The CDR3 runs to 14 residues. V trimming: 3 bases; J trimming: 12 bases; junction bases outside the gene matches: 8. The CDR3 nucleotides read TGCGCCAGCAGCCACTTAACAGGGGAAGAACCCCTCCACTTT. Its translation is CASSHLTGEEPLHF.

The V and J genes are TRBV14 and TRBJ2-5; no clear D gene. The ends were cut back, 1 base at V and 2 bases at J, with 17 bases in the middle. Germline loops: CDR1 SGHDN, CDR2 FVKESK. There are 17 residues in the CDR3. As DNA, the CDR3 is TGTGCCAGCAGCCAAGTGAGCGAGATAAGAAAACAAGAGACCCAGTACTTC. It codes for CASSQVSEIRKQETQYF.

This rearrangement joins TRBV20-1 to TRBJ2-7; 10 bases are shared with TRBD1. The CDR3 is 14 amino acids. Germline CDR1 and CDR2: DFQATT and SNEGSKA (reference sequence). V shed 2 bases, J shed 1 base, and the junction held 2 bases outside the gene matches. The CDR3 region has the DNA TGCAGTGCTAGACTGGACAGGGGGTCCTACGAGCAGTACTTC. The encoded protein is CSARLDRGSYEQYF.

This sequence joins TRBV20-1 and TRBJ2-7, with 10 bases that match TRBD2. J was trimmed by 5 bases and V by 0 bases; bases with no gene match: 7. There are 15 residues in the CDR3. Per the germline V gene, CDR1 is DFQATT and CDR2 is SNEGSKA (reference sequence). CDR3: CSARDRAGGPDEQYF. The CDR3 DNA reads as TGCAGTGCTAGAGATCGAGCGGGAGGGCCGGACGAGCAGTACTTC.

The chain links TRBV7-9 to TRBJ1-1; D not resolved. This CDR3 comprises 12 residues. CDR1 is SEHNR and CDR2 is FQNEAQ in the germline V gene (reference sequence). The V and J ends lost 1 base and 7 bases respectively, with 7 bases between them. The DNA for the CDR3 is TGTGCCAGCAGCTTAGTGGGTCTTGAAGCTTTCTTT. Encoded protein: CASSLVGLEAFF.

The chain has TRBV6-5 and TRBJ1-2; no clear D gene. The ends were cut back, 0 bases at V and 6 bases at J, with 14 bases in the middle. Looked up from germline, CDR1 is MNHEY and CDR2 is SVGAGI. The length of the CDR3 is 15 residues. CDR3 protein: CASSYSPEPRNGYTF. For the CDR3, the DNA is TGTGCCAGCAGTTACTCGCCCGAGCCTCGGAATGGCTACACCTTC.

The chain carries TRBV27 and TRBJ1-1; D gene ambiguous. The CDR3 consists of 16 residues. Trimming took off 3 bases at V and 0 bases at J, with 14 bases between the two ends. Looked up from germline, CDR1 is MNHEY and CDR2 is SMNVEV (reference sequence). CDR3 loop: CASSLSLQIMNTEAFF. Here the CDR3 DNA reads TGTGCCAGCAGTTTGAGTCTACAGATCATGAACACTGAAGCTTTCTTT.

The chain has TRBV25-1 and TRBJ1-2; 8 nucleotides line up with TRBD1. This CDR3 is built from 15 residues. Germline loops: CDR1 MGHDK, CDR2 SYGVNS. Trimming at V came to 3 bases and at J to 2 bases, leaving 5 bases not matched to a gene. The CDR3 protein is CASSDPDRANYGYTF. The DNA of the CDR3 is TGTGCCAGCAGTGATCCGGACAGGGCGAACTATGGCTACACCTTC.